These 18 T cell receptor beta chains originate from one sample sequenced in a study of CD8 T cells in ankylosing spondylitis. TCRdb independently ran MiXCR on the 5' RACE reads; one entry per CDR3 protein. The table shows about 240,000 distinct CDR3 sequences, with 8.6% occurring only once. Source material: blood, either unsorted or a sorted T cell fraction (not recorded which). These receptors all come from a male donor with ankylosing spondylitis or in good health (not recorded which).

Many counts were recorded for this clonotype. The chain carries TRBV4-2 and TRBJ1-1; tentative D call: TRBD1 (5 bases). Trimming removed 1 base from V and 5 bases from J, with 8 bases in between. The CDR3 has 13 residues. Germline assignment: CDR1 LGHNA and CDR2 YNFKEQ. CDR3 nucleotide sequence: TGTGCCAGCAGCCAAGGTGAGGGGACTGAAGCTTTCTTT. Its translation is CASSQGEGTEAFF.

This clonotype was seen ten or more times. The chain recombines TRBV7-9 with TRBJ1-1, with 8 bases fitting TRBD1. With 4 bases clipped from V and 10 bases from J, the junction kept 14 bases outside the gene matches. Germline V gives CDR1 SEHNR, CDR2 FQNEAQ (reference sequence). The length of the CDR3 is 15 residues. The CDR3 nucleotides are TGTGCCAGCAGCTCAGCAGGGGGCCGCTTGGGGTTAGCTTTCTTT. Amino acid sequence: CASSSAGGRLGLAFF.

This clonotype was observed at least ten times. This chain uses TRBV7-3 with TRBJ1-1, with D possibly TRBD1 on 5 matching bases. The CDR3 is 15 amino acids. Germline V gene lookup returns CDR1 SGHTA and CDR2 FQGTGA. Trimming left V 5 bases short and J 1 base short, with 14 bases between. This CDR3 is CASSPTGRSNTEAFF. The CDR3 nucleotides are TGTGCCAGCAGCCCAACAGGCAGATCGAACACTGAAGCTTTCTTT.

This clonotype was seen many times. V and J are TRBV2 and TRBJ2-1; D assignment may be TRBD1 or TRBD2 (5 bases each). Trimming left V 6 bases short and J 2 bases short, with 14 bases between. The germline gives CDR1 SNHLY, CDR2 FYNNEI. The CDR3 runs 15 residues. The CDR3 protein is CASRARDGPYNEQFF. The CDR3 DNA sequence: TGTGCCAGCAGGGCCCGGGACGGTCCCTACAATGAGCAGTTCTTC.

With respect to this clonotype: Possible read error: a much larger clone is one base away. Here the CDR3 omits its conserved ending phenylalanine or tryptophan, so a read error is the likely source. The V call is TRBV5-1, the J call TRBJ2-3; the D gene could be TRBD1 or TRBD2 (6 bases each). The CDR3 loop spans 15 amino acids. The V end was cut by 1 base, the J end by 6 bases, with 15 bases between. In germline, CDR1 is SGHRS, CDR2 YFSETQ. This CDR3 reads CASSLSSGAGDTQYS. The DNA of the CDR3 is TGCGCCAGCAGCTTGAGTTCGGGGGCGGGGGATACGCAGTATTCT.

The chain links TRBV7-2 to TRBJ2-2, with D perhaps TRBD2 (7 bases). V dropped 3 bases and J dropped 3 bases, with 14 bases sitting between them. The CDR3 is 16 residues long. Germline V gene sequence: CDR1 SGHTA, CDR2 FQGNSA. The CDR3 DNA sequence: TGTGCCAGCAGCTTCGGGGGGCAAAGGCACACCGGGGAGCTGTTTTTT. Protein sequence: CASSFGGQRHTGELFF.

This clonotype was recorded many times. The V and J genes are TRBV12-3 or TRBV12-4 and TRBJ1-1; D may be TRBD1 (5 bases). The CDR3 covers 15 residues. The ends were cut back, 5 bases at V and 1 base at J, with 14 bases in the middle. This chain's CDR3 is CASSLYGTTNTEAFF. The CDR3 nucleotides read TGTGCCAGCAGTCTTTACGGGACGACGAACACTGAAGCTTTCTTT.

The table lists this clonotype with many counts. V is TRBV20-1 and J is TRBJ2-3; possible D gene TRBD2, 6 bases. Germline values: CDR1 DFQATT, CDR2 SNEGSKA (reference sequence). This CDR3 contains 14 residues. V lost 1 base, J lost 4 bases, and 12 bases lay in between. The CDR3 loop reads CSARAREWADTQYF. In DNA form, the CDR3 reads TGCAGTGCTAGAGCCCGGGAGTGGGCAGATACGCAGTATTTT.

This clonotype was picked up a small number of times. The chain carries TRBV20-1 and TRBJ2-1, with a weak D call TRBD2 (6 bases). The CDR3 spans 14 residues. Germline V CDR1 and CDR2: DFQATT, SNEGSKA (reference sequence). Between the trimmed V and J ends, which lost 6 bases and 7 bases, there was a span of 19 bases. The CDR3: CSASGLPPLNEQFF. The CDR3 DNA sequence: TGCAGTGCCAGTGGACTACCCCCCCTGAATGAGCAGTTCTTC.

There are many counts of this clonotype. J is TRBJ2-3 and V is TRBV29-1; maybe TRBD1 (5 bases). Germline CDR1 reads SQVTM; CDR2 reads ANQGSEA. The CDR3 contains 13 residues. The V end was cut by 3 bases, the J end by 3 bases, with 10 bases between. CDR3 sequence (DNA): TGCAGCGTTGATGGACATGGGACAGATACGCAGTATTTT. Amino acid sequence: CSVDGHGTDTQYF.

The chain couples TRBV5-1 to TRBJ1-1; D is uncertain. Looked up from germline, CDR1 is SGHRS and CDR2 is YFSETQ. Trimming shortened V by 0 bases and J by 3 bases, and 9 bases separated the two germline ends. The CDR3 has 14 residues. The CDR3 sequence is CASSLDILDTEAFF. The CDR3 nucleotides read TGCGCCAGCAGCTTGGATATTTTAGACACTGAAGCTTTCTTT.

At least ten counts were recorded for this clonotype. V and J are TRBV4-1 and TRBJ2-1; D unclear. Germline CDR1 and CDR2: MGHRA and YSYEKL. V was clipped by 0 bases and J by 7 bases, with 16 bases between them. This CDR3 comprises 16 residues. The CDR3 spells CASSQDNLGLRNEQFF. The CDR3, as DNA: TGCGCCAGCAGCCAAGATAACCTAGGTCTCAGGAATGAGCAGTTCTTC.

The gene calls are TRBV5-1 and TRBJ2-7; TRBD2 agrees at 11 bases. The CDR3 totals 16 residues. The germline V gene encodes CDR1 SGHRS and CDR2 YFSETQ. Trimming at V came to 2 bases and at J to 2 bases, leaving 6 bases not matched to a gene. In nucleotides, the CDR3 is TGCGCCAGCAGCTTTACTAGCGGGGGCCGCACCTACGAGCAGTACTTC. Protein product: CASSFTSGGRTYEQYF. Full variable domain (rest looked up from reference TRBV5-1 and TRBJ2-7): KAGVTQTPRYLIKTRGQQVTLSCSPISGHRSVSWYQQTPGQGLQFLFEYFSETQRNKGNFPGRFSGRQFSNSRSEMNVSTLELGDSALYLCASSFTSGGRTYEQYFGPGTRLTVT.

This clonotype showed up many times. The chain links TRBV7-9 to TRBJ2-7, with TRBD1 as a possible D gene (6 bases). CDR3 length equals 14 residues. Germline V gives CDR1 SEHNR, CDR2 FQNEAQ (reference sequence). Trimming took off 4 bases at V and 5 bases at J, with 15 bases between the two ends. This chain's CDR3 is CASSSGRGGHEQYF. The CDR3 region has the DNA TGTGCCAGCAGCTCAGGGAGAGGGGGACACGAGCAGTACTTC. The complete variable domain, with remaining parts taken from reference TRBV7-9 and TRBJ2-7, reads DTGVSQNPRHKITKRGQNVTFRCDPISEHNRLYWYRQTLGQGPEFLTYFQNEAQLEKSRLLSDRFSAERPKGSFSTLEIQRTEQGDSAMYLCASSSGRGGHEQYFGPGTRLTVT.

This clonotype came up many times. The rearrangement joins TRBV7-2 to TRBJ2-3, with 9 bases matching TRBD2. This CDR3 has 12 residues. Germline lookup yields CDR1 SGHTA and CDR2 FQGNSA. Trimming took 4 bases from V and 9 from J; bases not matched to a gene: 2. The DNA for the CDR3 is TGTGCCAGCAGCTCTAGCGGGAAGACGCAGTATTTT. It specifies CASSSSGKTQYF.

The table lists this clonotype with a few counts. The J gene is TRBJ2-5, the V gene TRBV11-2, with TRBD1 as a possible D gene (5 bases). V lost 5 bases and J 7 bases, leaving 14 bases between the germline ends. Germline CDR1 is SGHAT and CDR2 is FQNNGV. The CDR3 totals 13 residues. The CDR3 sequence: CASSTDSRRTQYF. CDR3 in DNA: TGTGCCAGCAGCACCGACAGCCGCCGGACCCAGTACTTC.

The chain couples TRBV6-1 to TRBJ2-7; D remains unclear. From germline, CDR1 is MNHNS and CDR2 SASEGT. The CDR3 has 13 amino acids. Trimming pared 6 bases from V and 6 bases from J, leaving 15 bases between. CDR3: CASSTMVGLEQYF. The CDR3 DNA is TGTGCCAGCAGCACGATGGTGGGCCTCGAGCAGTACTTC.

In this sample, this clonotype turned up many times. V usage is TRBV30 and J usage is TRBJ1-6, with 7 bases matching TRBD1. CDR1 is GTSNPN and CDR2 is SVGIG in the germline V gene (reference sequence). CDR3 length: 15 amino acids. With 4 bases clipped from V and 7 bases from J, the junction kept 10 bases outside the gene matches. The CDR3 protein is CAWTLSGTVNSPLHF. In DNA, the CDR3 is TGTGCCTGGACCCTGAGCGGGACAGTAAATTCACCCCTCCACTTT.